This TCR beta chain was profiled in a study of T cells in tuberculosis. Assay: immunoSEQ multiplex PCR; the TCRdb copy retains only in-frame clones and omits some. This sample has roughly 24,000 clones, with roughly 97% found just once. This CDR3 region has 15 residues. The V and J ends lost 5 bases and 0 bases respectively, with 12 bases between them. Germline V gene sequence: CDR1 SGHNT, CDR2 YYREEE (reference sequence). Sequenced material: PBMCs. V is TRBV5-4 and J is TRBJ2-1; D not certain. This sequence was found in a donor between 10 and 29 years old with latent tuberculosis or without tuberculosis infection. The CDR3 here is CASRPVPSSYNEQFF. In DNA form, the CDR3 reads TGTGCCAGCAGACCCGTACCTAGCTCCTACAATGAGCAGTTCTTC.